The clone carrying this T cell receptor (beta chain) was counted a few times. This specimen comes from a study of blood T cell repertoires in COVID-19. About the study: Italy, Spain and the United States were the sources of the convalescent and acute COVID-19 samples.

As handled by the study authors: Quantification of nucleated cells was approximated via reference gene primer amplification. The data were produced by immunoSEQ multiplex PCR, yet TCRdb's version contains in-frame clones alone and is incomplete. V and J calls and clone size follow that table, whereas D and trimming were derived from the DNA. The repertoire has 100,000 to 150,000 clones, more than 70% of them found once; the top ten carry 5% to 6.5%. This CDR3 spans 14 amino acids. V was pared by 3 bases and J by 6 bases, with 9 bases of the junction left unmatched. CDR1 SGHDT and CDR2 YYEEEE come from the germline V gene.

This sequence was found in a human donor in a cohort sampled during active COVID-19. The sample comprised peripheral blood. V usage is TRBV5-6 and J usage is TRBJ2-7; 7 nucleotides match TRBD1. The CDR3 DNA is TGTGCCAGCAGCTCTACAGGGGAAGGGGCCGAGCAGTACTTC. It codes for CASSSTGEGAEQYF.